This T cell receptor (beta chain) appears in the sequencing data of a study of T-cell reconstitution after alpha-beta-depleted transplantation in children. Study observations and caveats: Newly produced T cells mostly accounted for T-cell counts and diversity one year post-transplant.

V was clipped by 4 bases and J by 6 bases; unmatched bases: 11. The CDR3 sequence is 17 residues long. CDR1 SGHTA and CDR2 FQGNSA come from the germline V gene. This clonotype came up many times. The antigen is undetermined. The authors prepared the TCRbeta library with unique molecular identifiers. MiXCR, applied by TCRdb to the PCR reads, yields one record per CDR3 protein. Of fewer than 700,000 distinct CDR3 sequences listed, 20% to 25% were seen once; the top ten hold less than 15%. The sample in question was PBMCs, mostly from graft donor cells, obtained 360 days after TCRalphabeta/CD19-depleted stem cell transplant. This clonotype was sampled from a boy under two years old who had a stem cell transplant for acute myeloid leukemia, so the T cells may come from the graft donor. This chain joins TRBV7-2 and TRBJ2-7; 14 nucleotides agree with TRBD2. CDR3 coding DNA: TGTGCCAGCAGCTCCCAGACTAGCGGGGGGGCCCGGGGCGAGCAGTACTTC. Protein: CASSSQTSGGARGEQYF.